This T cell receptor beta chain was sequenced during a study of OX40 agonist ivuxolimab in advanced cancers. TCRdb keeps only in-frame clones here, not all; method: immunoSEQ multiplex PCR. The sample consists of 10,000 or so clones, over 70% of them appearing once. General study points: Patients with a partial response at 0.1-3.0 mg/kg had among the lowest clonal expansion.

Germline V CDR1 and CDR2: MRHNA, SNTAGT. V lost 5 bases, J lost 5 bases, and 9 bases stayed unmatched. This CDR3 has 16 amino acids. As to this clone: Its specificity is unknown.

The rearrangement joins TRBV6-4 to TRBJ2-1, with 10 bases matching TRBD2. This receptor was identified in an adult with an advanced solid tumor such as melanoma, head and neck, liver or kidney cancer. Sequenced here: CD4+ or CD8+ T cells sorted from blood, sampled in a trial of the OX40 agonist ivuxolimab. In DNA, the CDR3 is TGTGCCAGCAGTAAAGGAACGGGACTAGCGCACAATGAGCAGTTCTTC. It translates to CASSKGTGLAHNEQFF.